This T cell receptor beta chain is from a study of persistence of HIV-infected CD4 T cells. General observations from the study: TCRbeta richness was lower in CMV- and Gag-responding cells than in anti-CD3/anti-CD28-responding cells.

The stimulus was an HIV-1 Gag 15-mer peptide pool, about 1 ug/peptide/mL. Sorting selected CD4+ T cells upregulating both CD40 ligand and CD69. This was the immunoSEQ version 4 assay in survey mode. Data came from immunoSEQ multiplex PCR; TCRdb stores just in-frame clones and leaves some out. The sample comprises about 25,000 clones, roughly 70% of which are singletons, and roughly 1.9% rests with the top ten. Trimming stripped 1 base from V and 4 bases from J, with 19 bases between. This CDR3 region has 17 residues. Per the germline V gene, CDR1 is KGHSH and CDR2 is LQKENI. Of note for this clone: Its target is not known.

Here the sequenced sample was CD4+ T cells sorted from PBMCs after approximately 20-hour stimulation, taken from a patient who received antiretroviral therapy. This TCR was recovered from an adult man with HIV who was CMV-seropositive. The chain joins TRBV18 to TRBJ1-1; a weak D match, TRBD1 (6 bases). The CDR3 loop is CASSPLGPGHQPTEAFF. CDR3 in DNA: TGTGCCAGCTCACCACTGGGACCGGGACATCAGCCCACTGAAGCTTTCTTT.